The entry below gives a single T cell receptor (beta chain) sequence along with its context. No antigen is known for it. This record belongs to a study of shared clonotypes between healthy human individuals. About the study: Donors had three CD4 naive, three CD4 memory, two CD8 naive and one CD8 memory plate apiece. Study observations and caveats: Between a handful of donors, naive CD4 clonotypes were shared at a level of about 5%. Tissue TCR repertoires likely differ from these blood-only repertoires.

Execution of the assay was at deep level. Produced via immunoSEQ multiplex PCR; TCRdb's table is partial and in-frame only. The sample shows approximately 620,000 clones, almost 97% of them seen only once. Germline V gene sequence: CDR1 MDHEN, CDR2 SYDVKM. The ends were cut back, 5 bases at V and 4 bases at J, with 11 bases in the middle. The CDR3 totals 13 residues. This TCR came from a young woman in good health. The chain carries TRBV28 and TRBJ1-2, with unresolved D. The sample taken for sequencing was naive CD4+ T cells sorted from blood. Subset in this sample: CD45RA+ positively selected. The CDR3: CASSPRVGYGYTF. As DNA, the CDR3 is TGTGCCAGCAGTCCGCGGGTGGGCTATGGCTACACCTTC.